This T cell receptor beta chain comes out of a study of blood T cell repertoires in COVID-19. In the study overall: Material from acute and convalescent COVID-19 was sourced from the United States, Italy and Spain. In each case, the material was cDNA or gDNA derived from T cells, B-cell-depleted T cells, or PBMCs.

V was pared by 1 base and J by 2 bases, with 12 bases between. Germline CDR1 is LGHDT and CDR2 is YNNKEL (reference sequence). The CDR3 length is 15 residues. Original handling: Cell counts per sample came from amplifying reference gene primers. Repertoires were generated with immunoSEQ multiplex PCR, while TCRdb's copy carries only in-frame clones and drops some. The V and J calls and clone size were taken over from that table, and D and trimming were inferred from the DNA. Among around 130,000 clones listed, approximately 84% were seen once. The clonotype originates from a woman of 80 years or more with acute or convalescent COVID-19. The chain recombines TRBV3-1 (or the pseudogene TRBV3-2) with TRBJ2-7; D is uncertain. Sequenced: peripheral blood. The CDR3 reads CASSQGLGRAYEQYF. As DNA, the CDR3 is TGTGCCAGCAGCCAAGGCTTGGGCCGAGCCTACGAGCAGTACTTC.